The present T cell receptor (beta chain) was sequenced within a study of T cell responses to AZD1222 COVID-19 vaccine. The V gene's germline CDR1 is LGHDT and CDR2 YNNKEL (reference sequence). The CDR3 length is 12 residues. Trimming removed 4 bases from V and 7 bases from J, with 7 bases in between. Sequenced by immunoSEQ multiplex PCR; TCRdb stores in-frame clones only, minus some. Of 120,000 to 150,000 clones listed, about 89% are singletons. This receptor was taken from an adult in good health. This specimen was peripheral blood, taken on day 0 of AZD1222 vaccination. V and J are TRBV3-1 (or the pseudogene TRBV3-2) and TRBJ2-2; D gene unclear. The CDR3 here is CASSPWNGELFF. CDR3 DNA: TGTGCCAGCAGCCCATGGAACGGGGAGCTGTTTTTT.